The 20 T cell receptor beta chains below all came from one sample that was sequenced in a study of T cells in Graves' hyperthyroidism and ophthalmopathy. Amplification targeted TCR beta CDR3 regions from RNA transcripts. The HTBI primer set served for first-round RT-PCR of the TCR CDR3. TCRdb processed the multiplex PCR reads anew with MiXCR; each CDR3 protein has one entry. The sample has some 510,000 distinct CDR3 sequences; about a fifth are singletons. The sample comprised blood. These receptors came from a man between 18 and 29 years old with Graves' hyperthyroidism.

For the CDR3, the DNA is TGTGCCAGCAGCCGACATAACACCCAGGCTGAAGCTTTCTTT. Amino acid sequence: CASSRHNTQAEAFF. V and J are TRBV3-1 and TRBJ1-1; D remains ambiguous. V gave up 4 bases and J gave up 6 bases, with 15 bases separating them. The CDR3 runs 14 residues. Germline V gene lookup returns CDR1 LGHDT and CDR2 YNNKEL (reference sequence).

This chain links TRBV20-1 with TRBJ2-5, with TRBD2 as a possible D gene (5 bases). CDR1 is DFQATT and CDR2 is SNEGSKA in the germline V gene (reference sequence). The CDR3 has 12 amino acids. Between the trimmed V and J ends, which lost 8 bases and 4 bases, there was a span of 14 bases. The CDR3 protein is CSTTGLGETQYF. The CDR3 nucleotides read TGCAGTACCACCGGACTGGGAGAGACCCAGTACTTC.

This clonotype was seen at least ten times. The chain combines TRBV27 with TRBJ1-1; 9 bases are shared with TRBD1. This CDR3 comprises 14 residues. Per the germline V gene, CDR1 is MNHEY and CDR2 is SMNVEV (reference sequence). Germline trimming cut 7 bases from V and 11 bases from J; bases unmatched to any gene: 14. The CDR3 region is CASTPQPGQGRAFF. CDR3 DNA: TGTGCCAGCACTCCTCAGCCGGGACAGGGAAGGGCTTTCTTT.

The chain employs TRBV25-1 and TRBJ1-1; D gene uncertain. Germline V gene lookup returns CDR1 MGHDK and CDR2 SYGVNS. Trimming took off 5 bases at V and 11 bases at J, with 21 bases between the two ends. This CDR3 spans 14 amino acids. The CDR3 loop is CASSPNSPSLKAFF. As DNA, the CDR3 is TGTGCCAGCAGTCCTAATAGTCCCTCACTGAAGGCTTTCTTT.

This clonotype was found a few times. The chain joins TRBV7-9 to TRBJ1-1; TRBD1 matches 8 bases. CDR3 length: 13 amino acids. The germline gives CDR1 SEHNR, CDR2 FQNEAQ (reference sequence). Germline trimming cut 0 bases from V and 10 bases from J; bases unmatched to any gene: 4. The CDR3 region is CASSLATTGVAFF. CDR3 nucleotide sequence: TGTGCCAGCAGCTTAGCAACGACAGGGGTAGCTTTCTTT.

This clonotype was observed at least ten times. This chain connects TRBV19 to TRBJ2-7; D perhaps matches TRBD2 (6 bases). The CDR3 runs 14 residues. In germline, CDR1 is LNHDA, CDR2 SQIVND (reference sequence). This chain's CDR3 is CAAGPAGRAYEQYF. The CDR3 coding sequence is TGTGCAGCTGGGCCGGCGGGGCGAGCCTACGAGCAGTACTTC.

This chain uses TRBV6-1 with TRBJ2-7, with 10 nucleotides matching TRBD1. Per germline, CDR1 MNHNS and CDR2 SASEGT. The CDR3 has 14 residues. V was clipped by 2 bases and J by 5 bases; unmatched bases: 3. CDR3 bases: TGTGCCAGCAGTGAAAGGGGGACAGGGGACGAGCAGTACTTC. Amino acids: CASSERGTGDEQYF.

This clonotype was recorded at least ten times. At one end, the junction sequence differs from germline, possibly due to a read error. The chain recombines TRBV27 with TRBJ1-1; 7 bases align to TRBD1. The germline CDR1 and CDR2 sequences are MNHEY and SMNVEV (reference sequence). The CDR3 is 15 amino acids. The CDR3 region is CASSARGKENAEAFF. The CDR3, as DNA: TGTGCCAGCAGTGCCAGGGGGAAGGAGAACGCTGAAGCTTTCTTT.

This clonotype was observed many times. The chain combines TRBV29-1 with TRBJ2-5; 8 bases fit TRBD2. The CDR3 spans 14 residues. Looked up from germline, CDR1 is SQVTM and CDR2 is ANQGSEA. Germline trimming cut 6 bases from V and 0 bases from J; bases unmatched to any gene: 6. The CDR3 region is CSVTTSAYQETQYF. CDR3 nucleotide sequence: TGCAGCGTCACGACTAGCGCGTACCAAGAGACCCAGTACTTC.

This clonotype showed up many times. The CDR3 coding sequence is TGCAGCGTTGGACAGGTGTACGAGCAGTACTTC. Amino acids: CSVGQVYEQYF. J is TRBJ2-7 and V is TRBV29-1, with D tentatively TRBD1 (6 bases). CDR3 length equals 11 residues. Trimming took off 4 bases at V and 4 bases at J, with 8 bases between the two ends. Per germline, CDR1 SQVTM and CDR2 ANQGSEA.

This clonotype appeared many times. The chain recombines TRBV20-1 with TRBJ2-2; 7 bases align to TRBD2. The CDR3 contains 15 residues. The V segment lost 0 bases and the J segment 3 bases; nucleotides outside the gene matches: 4. CDR1 is DFQATT, CDR2 SNEGSKA, per germline (reference sequence). The CDR3 region is CSARESGVYTGELFF. In nucleotides, the CDR3 is TGCAGTGCTAGAGAAAGCGGGGTGTACACCGGGGAGCTGTTTTTT.

Points on this clonotype: A read error is possible here, since a much larger clone lies one base away. The chain carries TRBV29-1 and TRBJ1-1; D gene unclear. The CDR3 is 13 amino acids. The V and J ends lost 7 bases and 0 bases respectively, with 12 bases between them. Germline values: CDR1 SQVTM, CDR2 ANQGSEA. CDR3: CSAKTVLNTEAFF. The DNA of the CDR3 is TGCAGCGCGAAGACTGTCCTGAACACTGAAGCTTTCTTT.

This clonotype was counted between two and nine times. J is TRBJ1-2 and V is TRBV5-8; 8 bases are a match to TRBD1. V lost 0 bases, J lost 4 bases, and 5 bases stayed unmatched. Germline V gene data show CDR1 as SGHTS and CDR2 as YDEGEE. The CDR3 totals 15 residues. CDR3 nucleotide sequence: TGTGCCAGCAGCTTGGTCCGAACAGGGGGCTATGGCTACACCTTC. Translating gives CASSLVRTGGYGYTF.

In this sample, this clonotype turned up many times. The chain employs TRBV24-1 and TRBJ2-2; no clear D. The CDR3 extends over 16 amino acids. Germline values: CDR1 KGHDR, CDR2 SFDVKD. Deletions cut 2 bases from V and 1 base from J, with 10 bases between. This CDR3 is CATSDSLGVNTGELFF. The CDR3 DNA is TGTGCCACCAGTGATTCCCTCGGAGTGAACACCGGGGAGCTGTTTTTT.

This clonotype was detected ten times or more. The chain couples TRBV9 to TRBJ2-5; TRBD1 aligns across 8 bases. The V segment lost 4 bases and the J segment 2 bases; nucleotides outside the gene matches: 10. The germline CDR1 and CDR2 sequences are SGDLS and YYNGEE. The CDR3 consists of 16 residues. This CDR3 reads CASSRGDRWGQETQYF. As DNA, the CDR3 is TGTGCCAGCAGCCGCGGGGACAGGTGGGGACAAGAGACCCAGTACTTC.

This clonotype occurred a few times. V usage is TRBV12-3 or TRBV12-4 and J usage is TRBJ1-2; 9 bases fit TRBD1. V lost 5 bases to trimming and J lost 7 bases; unmatched junction nucleotides: 5. The CDR3 totals 13 residues. The CDR3 bases are TGTGCCAGCAGTCAAGTACAGGGGGCTGGCTACACCTTC. Residues: CASSQVQGAGYTF.

The table lists this clonotype with a few counts. The gene calls are TRBV20-1 and TRBJ1-1; D is uncertain. This CDR3 spans 14 amino acids. Trimming took 0 bases from V and 4 from J, leaving 12 bases between them. The germline CDR1 and CDR2 sequences are DFQATT and SNEGSKA (reference sequence). DNA for the CDR3: TGCAGTGCTAGAGATACCCGACAACTCACTGAAGCTTTCTTT. Its translation is CSARDTRQLTEAFF.

This clonotype was seen many times. The chain links TRBV2 to TRBJ1-1; 8 bases align to TRBD1. The CDR3 sequence is 12 residues long. From germline, CDR1 is SNHLY and CDR2 FYNNEI. Losses at the gene ends were 4 bases for V and 11 bases for J; bases not matched to a gene: 6. CDR3 residues: CASSVDRDRAFF. As DNA, the CDR3 is TGTGCCAGCAGTGTAGACAGGGACAGGGCTTTCTTT.

This clonotype has at least ten counts. The chain recombines TRBV12-3 or TRBV12-4 with TRBJ1-3, with a weak D call TRBD1 (6 bases). CDR3 length equals 15 residues. Trimming shortened V by 5 bases and J by 1 base, and 12 bases separated the two germline ends. In nucleotides, the CDR3 is TGTGCCAGCAGTACGACAGGCCTGTCTGGAAACACCATATATTTT. Protein: CASSTTGLSGNTIYF.

The V call is TRBV5-1, the J call TRBJ1-3; D unresolved. V lost 2 bases, J lost 0 bases, and 3 bases lay in between. The CDR3 is 13 amino acids. From germline, CDR1 is SGHRS and CDR2 YFSETQ. The CDR3 coding sequence is TGCGCCAGCAGCTTTACCTCTGGAAACACCATATATTTT. Translating gives CASSFTSGNTIYF.